This entry lists 4 T cell receptor beta chains sequenced from one sample in a study of cytomegalovirus exposure and HLA in healthy donors. Primers: 60 Vbeta forward and 13 Jbeta reverse. Produced via immunoSEQ multiplex PCR; TCRdb's table is partial and in-frame only. The table includes approximately 100,000 clones, about 70% detected once. The material sequenced was PBMCs. The receptors here all came from a female donor in good health and CMV-seronegative.

V is TRBV6-1 and J is TRBJ2-1; D is possibly TRBD1 (5 bases). Germline V CDR1 and CDR2: MNHNS, SASEGT. The CDR3 extends over 13 amino acids. Trimming cost V 7 bases and J 8 bases, with 15 bases left between them. CDR3 sequence reads: CASNLDNPDEQFF. The CDR3 nucleotides read TGTGCCAGCAACTTGGACAATCCCGATGAGCAGTTCTTC.

This clone was observed a handful of times. CDR3 nucleotide sequence: TGTGCCAGCAGGCCTCGGACAGGGGATAAGGAGCAGTACTTC. Its translation is CASRPRTGDKEQYF. The V gene is TRBV11-3, the J gene TRBJ2-7; 9 bases map to TRBD1. V trimming: 6 bases; J trimming: 7 bases; junction bases outside the gene matches: 10. The CDR3 has 14 residues. CDR1 and CDR2 (germline): SGHNT, YENEEA.

V and J are TRBV19 and TRBJ2-2; the match to TRBD1 covers 10 bases. Per the germline V gene, CDR1 is LNHDA and CDR2 is SQIVND (reference sequence). This CDR3 has 15 amino acids. V was pared by 2 bases and J by 6 bases, with 3 bases of the junction left unmatched. The CDR3 coding sequence is TGTGCCAGTAGTATAAGACAGGGGGCCGCCGGGGAGCTGTTTTTT. Its protein is CASSIRQGAAGELFF.

V is TRBV7-2 and J is TRBJ1-1; no definite D call. The V end was cut by 2 bases, the J end by 5 bases, with 15 bases between. Germline values: CDR1 SGHTA, CDR2 FQGNSA. The CDR3 consists of 15 residues. The CDR3 protein is CASSLMEGGLTEAFF. CDR3 in DNA: TGTGCCAGCAGCTTAATGGAAGGAGGTTTGACTGAAGCTTTCTTT.